One and the same sample provided the 23 T cell receptor beta chains below, sequenced in a study of shared clonotypes between healthy human individuals. Measured with immunoSEQ multiplex PCR; TCRdb has only the in-frame clones, and not every one. The data show just over 2,000,000 clones, 90% to 95% seen once. Sequenced sample: naive CD4+ T cells sorted from blood. Subset indicated: CD45RA+ positively selected. These receptor sequences come from a man between 18 and 35 years old in good health.

The gene calls are TRBV5-6 and TRBJ1-5; D is unresolved. Germline V gives CDR1 SGHDT, CDR2 YYEEEE. V was clipped by 2 bases and J by 0 bases, with 12 bases between them. The CDR3 length is 16 residues. The CDR3 sequence is CASSFRPQHSNQPQHF. The CDR3 region has the DNA TGTGCCAGCAGCTTTCGTCCACAGCATAGCAATCAGCCCCAGCATTTT.

This chain links TRBV18 with TRBJ1-5; no firm D call. This CDR3 region has 16 residues. Germline V lookup: CDR1 KGHSH, CDR2 LQKENI. V dropped 2 bases and J dropped 1 base, with 12 bases sitting between them. The DNA of the CDR3 is TGTGCCAGCTCACCAAGGCAGGTGGGGAGCAATCAGCCCCAGCATTTT. It encodes CASSPRQVGSNQPQHF.

This clone was seen once. The chain carries TRBV28 and TRBJ2-7; 7 nucleotides line up with TRBD1. With V trimmed by 6 bases and J by 2 bases, 1 base remained unmatched. The CDR3 spans 12 residues. The germline V gene encodes CDR1 MDHEN and CDR2 SYDVKM. In DNA form, the CDR3 reads TGTGCCAGCAGCAGGGGGACCTACGAGCAGTACTTC. It is translated as CASSRGTYEQYF.

The J gene is TRBJ1-1, the V gene TRBV6-1, with TRBD1 matching over 7 bases. This CDR3 has 13 amino acids. The V gene's germline CDR1 is MNHNS and CDR2 SASEGT. Trimming cost V 10 bases and J 1 base; bases outside gene matches: 6. This CDR3 is CATQGRGNTEAFF. As DNA, the CDR3 is TGTGCCACACAGGGGCGAGGGAACACTGAAGCTTTCTTT.

CDR3: CAWLAPQGSTEAFF. The CDR3 DNA follows: TGTGCCTGGCTTGCCCCACAGGGGAGCACTGAAGCTTTCTTT. The V gene is TRBV30, the J gene TRBJ1-1; TRBD1 agrees at 7 bases. CDR3 size: 14 residues. The V gene end was trimmed by 5 bases and the J gene end by 4 bases; junction bases not matched to a gene: 10. Germline CDR1 and CDR2: GTSNPN and SVGIG (reference sequence).

V and J are TRBV2 and TRBJ1-1; 7 nucleotides align to TRBD1. Germline CDR1 reads SNHLY; CDR2 reads FYNNEI. CDR3 length equals 11 residues. Unmatched junction bases numbered 7, after V lost 11 bases and J lost 7 bases. CDR3 DNA: TGTGCCGTGACAGGGTTGGTTGAAGCTTTCTTT. It yields the protein CAVTGLVEAFF. Using reference TRBV2 and TRBJ1-1 for the parts outside the CDR3, the full variable domain is EPEVTQTPSHQVTQMGQEVILRCVPISNHLYFYWYRQILGQKVEFLVSFYNNEISEKSEIFDDQFSVERPDGSNFTLKIRSTKLEDSAMYFCAVTGLVEAFFGQGTRLTVV.

V and J are TRBV13 and TRBJ2-7; D is ambiguous. Per germline, CDR1 PRHDT and CDR2 FYEKMQ (reference sequence). Trimming took off 0 bases at V and 5 bases at J, with 2 bases between the two ends. The CDR3 is 11 residues long. CDR3 region: CASSLGHEQYF. In DNA form, the CDR3 reads TGTGCCAGCAGCTTAGGCCACGAGCAGTACTTC.

This rearrangement joins TRBV2 to TRBJ2-7; TRBD1 aligns across 7 bases. The CDR3 contains 14 residues. Germline V gene data show CDR1 as SNHLY and CDR2 as FYNNEI. Germline trimming cut 11 bases from V and 0 bases from J; bases unmatched to any gene: 10. CDR3 protein: CADKTGTASYEQYF. DNA for the CDR3: TGTGCCGACAAAACCGGGACAGCCTCCTACGAGCAGTACTTC.

The rearrangement joins TRBV5-1 to TRBJ2-2, with 9 bases identical to TRBD2. The CDR3 runs 15 residues. V dropped 0 bases and J dropped 12; count of bases not matched to a gene: 9. Germline V gives CDR1 SGHRS, CDR2 YFSETQ. The CDR3 protein is CASSLASGEYLQLFF. The CDR3 DNA is TGCGCCAGCAGCTTGGCTAGCGGGGAGTATTTGCAGCTGTTTTTT.

This chain connects TRBV6-6 to TRBJ2-5, with 7 nucleotides matching TRBD1. J gave up 5 bases and V 5 bases, and 5 bases lay outside the gene matches. The germline V gene has CDR1 MNHNY and CDR2 SVGAGI (reference sequence). The CDR3 consists of 13 residues. CDR3 sequence (DNA): TGTGCCAGCAGTGGACAGGCTTGGGAGACCCAGTACTTC. It translates to CASSGQAWETQYF.

The CDR3 DNA reads as TGTGCCAGCAGTGATCTTAAGGATTCACGGGCCCACGAGCAGTACTTC. Protein: CASSDLKDSRAHEQYF. The chain employs TRBV6-4 and TRBJ2-7; no reliable D call. The CDR3 length is 16 residues. CDR1 is MRHNA and CDR2 is SNTAGT in the germline V gene. V lost 3 bases and J lost 5, with 20 bases in between.

The chain links TRBV18 to TRBJ1-2, with 7 bases lining up with TRBD1. Germline lookup yields CDR1 KGHSH and CDR2 LQKENI. This CDR3 spans 14 amino acids. Unmatched junction bases numbered 4, after V lost 3 bases and J lost 3 bases. CDR3 amino acids: CASSPTQGDYGYTF. CDR3 in DNA: TGTGCCAGCTCACCCACCCAGGGGGACTATGGCTACACCTTC.

Turning to this clone: The same CDR3 can be traced to other DNA sequences in this sample. V usage is TRBV2 and J usage is TRBJ2-3; 10 nucleotides line up with TRBD1. The V segment lost 6 bases and the J segment 3 bases; nucleotides outside the gene matches: 0. The germline gives CDR1 SNHLY, CDR2 FYNNEI. The CDR3 spans 13 residues. The CDR3 region has the DNA TGTGCCAGCAGGGGACAGGGGACAGATACGCAGTATTTT. Its translation: CASRGQGTDTQYF.

This CDR3 is CSVEEAGVFTDTQYF. In DNA, the CDR3 is TGCAGCGTTGAGGAGGCGGGGGTCTTCACAGATACGCAGTATTTT. This chain connects TRBV29-1 to TRBJ2-3, with 7 bases fitting TRBD2. J gave up 2 bases and V 3 bases, and 8 bases lay outside the gene matches. Germline CDR1 reads SQVTM; CDR2 reads ANQGSEA. The CDR3 spans 15 residues.

The chain couples TRBV7-9 to TRBJ1-5, with a tentative D call TRBD1 (5 bases). Trimming stripped 5 bases from V and 5 bases from J, with 13 bases between. The germline V gene encodes CDR1 SEHNR and CDR2 FQNEAQ (reference sequence). The CDR3 has 14 residues. This CDR3 is CASSHTGGDQPQHF. CDR3 in DNA: TGTGCCAGCAGCCACACCGGGGGTGATCAGCCCCAGCATTTT.

The rearrangement uses TRBV28 and TRBJ1-5, with a tentative D call TRBD1 (5 bases). This CDR3 has 17 residues. The V end lost 5 bases, the J end lost 3 bases, and 20 bases lay between the germline ends. Germline V gene lookup returns CDR1 MDHEN and CDR2 SYDVKM. CDR3 DNA sequence: TGTGCCAGCAGTCAAGCCGAGGGGAGCAGCTCCAATCAGCCCCAGCATTTT. The encoded protein is CASSQAEGSSSNQPQHF.

The gene calls are TRBV10-3 and TRBJ2-1; 7 bases fit TRBD1. J was trimmed by 4 bases and V by 6 bases; bases with no gene match: 3. CDR1 and CDR2 (germline): ENHRY, SYGVKD. CDR3 length equals 13 residues. CDR3 sequence (DNA): TGTGCCATCAGCAAGGACAGGTACAATGAGCAGTTCTTC. It yields the protein CAISKDRYNEQFF.

This chain links TRBV10-2 with TRBJ1-5; D gene unclear. V lost 5 bases and J lost 3, with 11 bases in between. Germline V lookup: CDR1 WSHSY, CDR2 SAAADI. The CDR3 totals 14 residues. The CDR3 coding sequence is TGCGCCAGCAGTCCTCCAGGTTCCAATCAGCCCCAGCATTTT. Its protein product is CASSPPGSNQPQHF.

This chain links TRBV15 with TRBJ1-4, with TRBD1 matching 10 bases. Unmatched junction bases numbered 2, after V lost 1 base and J lost 6 bases. The CDR3 contains 15 residues. CDR1 LNHNV and CDR2 YYDKDF come from the germline V gene (reference sequence). The CDR3 DNA follows: TGTGCCACCAGCAGAGTCGGACAGGGGGATGAAAAACTGTTTTTT. This encodes CATSRVGQGDEKLFF.

The chain links TRBV30 to TRBJ2-3, with D unclear. V lost 0 bases to trimming and J lost 0 bases, with 10 bases between them. The V gene's germline CDR1 is GTSNPN and CDR2 SVGIG (reference sequence). The length of the CDR3 is 15 residues. CDR3 nucleotide sequence: TGTGCCTGGAGTGTTGGCAGACCAAGCACAGATACGCAGTATTTT. It specifies CAWSVGRPSTDTQYF. The full variable domain, rest sourced from reference TRBV30 and TRBJ2-3, is SQTIHQWPATLVQPVGSPLSLECTVEGTSNPNLYWYRQAAGRGLQLLFYSVGIGQISSEVPQNLSASRPQDRQFILSSKKLLLSDSGFYLCAWSVGRPSTDTQYFGPGTRLTVL.

The rearrangement links TRBV6-5 to TRBJ2-2; a possible D gene is TRBD2 (6 bases). The CDR3 loop spans 16 amino acids. Germline lookup yields CDR1 MNHEY and CDR2 SVGAGI. Trimming pared 2 bases from V and 0 bases from J, leaving 10 bases between. DNA of the CDR3: TGTGCCAGCAGTTACGGCTGGGGGGCGAACACCGGGGAGCTGTTTTTT. Translated, it gives CASSYGWGANTGELFF.

As concerns this clone: Within the sample, other DNA sequences also encode this same CDR3. CDR3 loop: CASSRDRGTYEQYF. CDR3 nucleotide sequence: TGTGCCAGCAGCAGGGACAGGGGTACTTACGAGCAGTACTTC. This chain links TRBV6-1 with TRBJ2-7; 10 positions match TRBD1. CDR1 is MNHNS and CDR2 is SASEGT in the germline V gene. The CDR3 loop spans 14 amino acids. Losses at the gene ends were 6 bases for V and 4 bases for J; bases not matched to a gene: 6.

V and J are TRBV5-1 and TRBJ2-7; D possibly uses TRBD1 or TRBD2 (6 bases each). Germline V gives CDR1 SGHRS, CDR2 YFSETQ. The CDR3 has 15 amino acids. V was cut by 4 bases and J by 5 bases, with 19 bases left in between. CDR3: CASSPGGAGTHEQYF. The CDR3 DNA follows: TGCGCCAGCAGCCCGGGCGGGGCAGGGACACACGAGCAGTACTTC.